Below, 15 T cell receptor beta chains from the same sample are listed, as sequenced in a study of blood T cell repertoires in COVID-19. Libraries were prepared by immunoSEQ multiplex PCR; TCRdb keeps only in-frame clonotypes and omits some of them. Of roughly 35,000 clones in the sample, approximately 80% are singletons; the top ten hold 16%. Sequenced sample: peripheral blood. These receptors originate from a man in his 70s with acute or convalescent COVID-19.

The V call is TRBV24-1, the J call TRBJ2-3, with 10 bases that match TRBD1. This CDR3 is built from 16 residues. Trimming took 2 bases from V and 6 from J; bases not matched to a gene: 7. Per the germline V gene, CDR1 is KGHDR and CDR2 is SFDVKD. The chain's CDR3 is CATSDYGQGVGDTQYF. DNA for the CDR3: TGTGCCACCAGTGATTACGGACAGGGGGTAGGGGATACGCAGTATTTT.

The gene calls are TRBV7-2 and TRBJ2-3, with 8 nucleotides matching TRBD2. CDR1 is SGHTA, CDR2 FQGNSA, per germline. The CDR3 is made up of 16 amino acids. Unmatched junction bases numbered 7, after V lost 1 base and J lost 4 bases. Written as DNA, the CDR3 is TGTGCCAGCAGCTTAGGAGGTAGCGGGGTGGCAGATACGCAGTATTTT. Encoded protein: CASSLGGSGVADTQYF.

CDR3 loop: CASSPGFSGVEQFF. The CDR3 DNA sequence: TGTGCCAGCAGCCCCGGGTTTTCCGGGGTGGAGCAGTTCTTC. The chain combines TRBV11-2 with TRBJ2-1; D possibly corresponds to TRBD2 (5 bases). The ends were cut back, 5 bases at V and 10 bases at J, with 18 bases in the middle. CDR1 is SGHAT, CDR2 FQNNGV, per germline. The CDR3 sequence is 14 residues long.

The chain couples TRBV12-5 to TRBJ2-5; D call uncertain. Trimming left V 0 bases short and J 7 bases short, with 12 bases between. The CDR3 length is 14 residues. Germline CDR1 is LGHNT and CDR2 is FRNRAP. The CDR3 DNA reads as TGTGCTAGTGGTTTGGTACCTCACCATAGGACCCAGTACTTC. Translating gives CASGLVPHHRTQYF.

This clone has a handful of counts. This chain links TRBV6-5 with TRBJ1-5; D not certain. CDR1 and CDR2 (germline): MNHEY, SVGAGI. V was clipped by 8 bases and J by 5 bases, with 7 bases between them. CDR3 length: 11 residues. CDR3 DNA: TGTGCCAGCGGCTTCGATCAGCCCCAGCATTTT. Its translation is CASGFDQPQHF.

The chain carries TRBV29-1 and TRBJ1-2; 9 bases fit TRBD1. The CDR3 sequence is 13 residues long. Germline CDR1 SQVTM, CDR2 ANQGSEA. The V segment lost 6 bases and the J segment 6 bases; nucleotides outside the gene matches: 8. The CDR3 DNA reads TGCAGCGTGGGTAGAACAGGGGGCCATGGCTACACCTTC. It yields the protein CSVGRTGGHGYTF. Filled out from reference TRBV29-1 and TRBJ1-2, the complete variable domain reads SAVISQKPSRDICQRGTSLTIQCQVDSQVTMMFWYRQQPGQSLTLIATANQGSEATYESGFVIDKFPISRPNLTFSTLTVSNMSPEDSSIYLCSVGRTGGHGYTFGSGTRLTVV.

This chain joins TRBV18 and TRBJ1-5; the D gene is possibly TRBD1 (5 bases). The CDR3 loop spans 14 amino acids. The V and J ends lost 2 bases and 3 bases respectively, with 8 bases between them. CDR1 and CDR2 from the germline V gene are KGHSH and LQKENI. CDR3 amino acids: CASSPMGPNQPQHF. The DNA of the CDR3 is TGTGCCAGCTCACCAATGGGGCCCAATCAGCCCCAGCATTTT.

The rearrangement links TRBV29-1 to TRBJ1-4, with 12 bases identical to TRBD1. The CDR3 extends over 15 amino acids. Germline V lookup: CDR1 SQVTM, CDR2 ANQGSEA. Unmatched junction bases numbered 5, after V lost 7 bases and J lost 2 bases. CDR3 sequence: CSGRDRGQTNEKLFF. CDR3 DNA sequence: TGCAGCGGCAGGGACAGGGGGCAGACTAATGAAAAACTGTTTTTT. Full variable domain (rest looked up from reference TRBV29-1 and TRBJ1-4): SAVISQKPSRDICQRGTSLTIQCQVDSQVTMMFWYRQQPGQSLTLIATANQGSEATYESGFVIDKFPISRPNLTFSTLTVSNMSPEDSSIYLCSGRDRGQTNEKLFFGSGTQLSVL.

This rearrangement joins TRBV7-9 to TRBJ2-7; D unresolved. The CDR3 has 13 residues. Per the germline V gene, CDR1 is SEHNR and CDR2 is FQNEAQ (reference sequence). V was pared by 7 bases and J by 1 base, with 11 bases between. The CDR3 bases are TGTGCCAGCATTGACATGAAATCCTACGAGCAGTACTTC. It yields the protein CASIDMKSYEQYF.

The rearrangement joins TRBV7-2 to TRBJ1-1; D perhaps matches TRBD1 (5 bases). V lost 5 bases to trimming and J lost 1 base, with 14 bases between them. The CDR3 sequence is 15 residues long. Germline V lookup: CDR1 SGHTA, CDR2 FQGNSA. Here the CDR3 reads CASSPVGGTNTEAFF. The CDR3 DNA reads as TGTGCCAGCAGCCCAGTCGGGGGTACGAACACTGAAGCTTTCTTT. The full variable domain, with the rest looked up from reference TRBV7-2 and TRBJ1-1, is GAGVSQSPSNKVTEKGKDVELRCDPISGHTALYWYRQSLGQGLEFLIYFQGNSAPDKSGLPSDRFSAERTGGSVSTLTIQRTQQEDSAVYLCASSPVGGTNTEAFFGQGTRLTVV.

The genes are TRBV3-1 (or the pseudogene TRBV3-2) and TRBJ2-7; TRBD1 might be the D (5 bases). V was clipped by 0 bases and J by 7 bases, with 13 bases between them. The germline gives CDR1 LGHDT, CDR2 YNNKEL (reference sequence). CDR3 size: 14 residues. The CDR3 spells CASSQDAFSGEQYF. The CDR3 bases are TGTGCCAGCAGCCAAGACGCCTTTTCAGGGGAGCAGTACTTC.

This sequence joins TRBV9 and TRBJ2-2; D gene uncertain. Germline loops: CDR1 SGDLS, CDR2 YYNGEE. Trimming took 1 base from V and 3 from J, leaving 4 bases between them. This CDR3 is 13 amino acids long. The chain's CDR3 is CASSVLDTGELFF. The CDR3 region has the DNA TGTGCCAGCAGCGTACTTGACACCGGGGAGCTGTTTTTT.

The rearrangement uses TRBV3-1 (or the pseudogene TRBV3-2) and TRBJ1-5, with D possibly being TRBD1 (6 bases). V gave up 4 bases and J gave up 5 bases, with 9 bases separating them. The CDR3 extends over 13 amino acids. Germline-derived CDR1 and CDR2 are LGHDT and YNNKEL (reference sequence). In nucleotides, the CDR3 is TGTGCCAGCAGCCGGACAGCAGATCAGCCCCAGCATTTT. Translating it yields CASSRTADQPQHF.

The chain joins TRBV7-6 to TRBJ1-4, with 7 bases fitting TRBD1. There are 18 residues in the CDR3. Germline V gene sequence: CDR1 SGHVS, CDR2 FNYEAQ. With V trimmed by 1 base and J by 10 bases, 18 bases remained unmatched. Written as DNA, the CDR3 is TGTGCCAGCAGCTTAGAGCCTCCCGGGACAGCCCGAGGGGGAAAACTGTTTTTT. Translated: CASSLEPPGTARGGKLFF.

This chain connects TRBV7-9 to TRBJ1-5; 8 nucleotides align to TRBD1. V gave up 3 bases and J gave up 4 bases; unmatched junction bases: 5. This CDR3 spans 15 amino acids. CDR1 and CDR2 (germline): SEHNR, FQNEAQ (reference sequence). CDR3 nucleotides: TGTGCCAGCAGCTTTGGGACAGGCGTGAATCAGCCCCAGCATTTT. Translation: CASSFGTGVNQPQHF.